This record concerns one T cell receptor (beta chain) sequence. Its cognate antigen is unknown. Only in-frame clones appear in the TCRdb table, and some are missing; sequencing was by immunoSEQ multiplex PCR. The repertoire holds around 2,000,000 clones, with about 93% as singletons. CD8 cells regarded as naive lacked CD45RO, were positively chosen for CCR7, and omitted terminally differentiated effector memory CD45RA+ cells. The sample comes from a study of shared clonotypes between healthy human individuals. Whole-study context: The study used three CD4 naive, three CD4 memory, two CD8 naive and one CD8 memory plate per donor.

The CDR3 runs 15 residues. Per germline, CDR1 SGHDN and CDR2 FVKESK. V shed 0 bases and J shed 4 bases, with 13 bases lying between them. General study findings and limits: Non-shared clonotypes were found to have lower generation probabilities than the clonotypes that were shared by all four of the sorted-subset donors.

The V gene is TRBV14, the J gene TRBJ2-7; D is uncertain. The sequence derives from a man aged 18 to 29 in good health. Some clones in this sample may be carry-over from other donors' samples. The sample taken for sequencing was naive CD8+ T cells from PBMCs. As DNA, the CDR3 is TGTGCCAGCAGCCAAGAAGACCGGGTAAAGTACGAGCAGTACTTC. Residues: CASSQEDRVKYEQYF.